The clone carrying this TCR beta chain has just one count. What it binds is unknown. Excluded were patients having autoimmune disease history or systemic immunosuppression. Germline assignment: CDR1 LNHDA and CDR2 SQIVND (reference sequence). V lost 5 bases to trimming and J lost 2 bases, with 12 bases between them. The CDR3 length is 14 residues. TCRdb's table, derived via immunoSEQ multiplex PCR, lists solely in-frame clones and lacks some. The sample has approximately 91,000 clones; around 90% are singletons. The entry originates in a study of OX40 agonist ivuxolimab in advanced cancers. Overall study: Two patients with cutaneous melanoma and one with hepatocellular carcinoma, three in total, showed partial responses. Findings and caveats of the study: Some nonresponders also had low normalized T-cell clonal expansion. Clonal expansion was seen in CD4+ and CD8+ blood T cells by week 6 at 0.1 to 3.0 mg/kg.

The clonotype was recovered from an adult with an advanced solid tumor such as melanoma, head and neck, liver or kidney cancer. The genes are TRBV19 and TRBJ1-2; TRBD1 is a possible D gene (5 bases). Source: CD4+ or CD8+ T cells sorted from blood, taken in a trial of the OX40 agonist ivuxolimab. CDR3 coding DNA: TGTGCCAGTAGTCCGGGGACGATAAACTATGGCTACACCTTC. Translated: CASSPGTINYGYTF.